Below, 10 T cell receptor beta chains from the same sample are listed, as sequenced in a study of T cells in Graves' hyperthyroidism and ophthalmopathy. TCR beta CDR3 region amplification was performed from RNA transcripts. First-round RT-PCR of the TCR CDR3 relied on the HTBI primer set. TCRdb used MiXCR to reprocess the multiplex PCR reads, holding one entry per CDR3 protein. This sample yields a few hundred thousand distinct CDR3 sequences, of which about 15% are seen a single time; around 17% belongs to the top ten. Sequencing was done on a sample of blood. Source of these receptors: a woman between 18 and 29 years old with Graves' hyperthyroidism.

This clonotype was found many times. The gene calls are TRBV3-1 and TRBJ1-5; D possibly corresponds to TRBD1 (5 bases). This CDR3 comprises 13 residues. V lost 5 bases and J 5 bases, leaving 10 bases between the germline ends. The germline gives CDR1 LGHDT, CDR2 YNNKEL (reference sequence). CDR3 DNA sequence: TGTGCCAGCAGCGCCTTCAGGGATCAGCCCCAGCATTTT. Its translation is CASSAFRDQPQHF.

This chain joins TRBV30 and TRBJ1-1; perhaps TRBD1 as D (5 bases). The V end was cut by 8 bases, the J end by 3 bases, with 13 bases between. CDR1 GTSNPN and CDR2 SVGIG come from the germline V gene (reference sequence). The CDR3 consists of 12 residues. The CDR3 protein is CAGQISHTEAFF. The CDR3 DNA reads TGTGCCGGACAAATCTCACACACTGAAGCTTTCTTT.

The sample holds many counts of this clonotype. The chain joins TRBV7-9 to TRBJ2-1; 7 bases are shared with TRBD2. J was trimmed by 5 bases and V by 4 bases; bases with no gene match: 14. The CDR3 sequence is 17 residues long. Germline values: CDR1 SEHNR, CDR2 FQNEAQ (reference sequence). CDR3: CASSWRMRSGTDNEQFF. In nucleotides, the CDR3 is TGTGCCAGCAGCTGGCGGATGAGGAGCGGGACCGACAATGAGCAGTTCTTC. The whole variable domain, filled in from reference TRBV7-9 and TRBJ2-1, reads DTGVSQNPRHKITKRGQNVTFRCDPISEHNRLYWYRQTLGQGPEFLTYFQNEAQLEKSRLLSDRFSAERPKGSFSTLEIQRTEQGDSAMYLCASSWRMRSGTDNEQFFGPGTRLTVL.

This clonotype has ten or more counts. The rearrangement joins TRBV11-2 to TRBJ1-2; D is ambiguous. V lost 0 bases and J lost 3, with 8 bases in between. The CDR3 is 14 residues long. Germline CDR1 reads SGHAT; CDR2 reads FQNNGV. CDR3 in amino acids: CASSLDVRDYGYTF. CDR3 DNA sequence: TGTGCCAGCAGCTTAGATGTACGTGACTATGGCTACACCTTC.

This clonotype was observed many times. The chain has TRBV20-1 and TRBJ1-1; no clear D. There are 14 residues in the CDR3. V was cut by 0 bases and J by 5 bases, with 13 bases left in between. CDR1 DFQATT and CDR2 SNEGSKA come from the germline V gene (reference sequence). The CDR3 coding sequence is TGCAGTGCTAGAGACCCAAAGCTTGGGACTGAAGCTTTCTTT. Its translation: CSARDPKLGTEAFF.

On this clonotype: A read error may explain this, as a much larger clone is one base away. The rearrangement joins TRBV4-1 to TRBJ2-7; TRBD2 might be the D (6 bases). CDR1 is MGHRA, CDR2 YSYEKL, per germline. Between the trimmed V and J ends, which lost 3 bases and 9 bases, there was a span of 15 bases. The CDR3 consists of 13 residues. The CDR3 DNA reads as TGCGCCAGCAGCCATTATCGGGACTCGCGGCAGTACGTC. The encoded protein is CASSHYRDSRQYV.

This clonotype was recorded many times. The chain combines TRBV18 with TRBJ1-1, with unresolved D. Germline V gene data show CDR1 as KGHSH and CDR2 as LQKENI. V gave up 1 base and J gave up 3 bases, with 6 bases separating them. CDR3 length: 13 amino acids. The CDR3 region has the DNA TGTGCCAGCTCACCACAGCGGGACACTGAAGCTTTCTTT. Its translation is CASSPQRDTEAFF. Based on the CDR3 plus reference TRBV18 and TRBJ1-1, the full variable domain is NAGVMQNPRHLVRRRGQEARLRCSPMKGHSHVYWYRQLPEEGLKFMVYLQKENIIDESGMPKERFSAEFPKEGPSILRIQQVVRGDSAAYFCASSPQRDTEAFFGQGTRLTVV.

The gene calls are TRBV15 and TRBJ2-7, with 8 bases identical to TRBD2. Trimming took 0 bases from V and 2 from J; bases not matched to a gene: 9. The CDR3 is made up of 17 amino acids. The V gene's germline CDR1 is LNHNV and CDR2 YYDKDF (reference sequence). In DNA, the CDR3 is TGTGCCACCAGCAGAGATCGCCTGGGACTAGTGGCCTACGAGCAGTACTTC. Its protein is CATSRDRLGLVAYEQYF.

The chain has TRBV13 and TRBJ2-3; no clear D gene. CDR3 length: 18 residues. V dropped 0 bases and J dropped 0 bases, with 16 bases sitting between them. CDR1 and CDR2 from the germline V gene are PRHDT and FYEKMQ (reference sequence). The DNA for the CDR3 is TGTGCCAGCAGCTTAGGCCTAACTGGCGGTACTAGCACAGATACGCAGTATTTT. This gives the protein CASSLGLTGGTSTDTQYF.

The chain combines TRBV20-1 with TRBJ1-5; D perhaps matches TRBD1 (5 bases). The CDR3 contains 14 residues. Trimming took off 4 bases at V and 4 bases at J, with 14 bases between the two ends. In germline, CDR1 is DFQATT, CDR2 SNEGSKA (reference sequence). The CDR3 nucleotides are TGCAGTGCTATCTCAGGACAACCGAATCAGCCCCAGCATTTT. This codes for CSAISGQPNQPQHF.